This record concerns one T cell receptor beta chain sequence. This specimen belongs to a study of blood T cell repertoires in COVID-19. Study-wide context: The samples span acute and convalescent COVID-19 from the United States, Italy and Spain. Sources were T cells, B-cell-depleted T cells, or PBMCs; the material itself was cDNA or gDNA.

Germline trimming cut 2 bases from V and 4 bases from J; bases unmatched to any gene: 7. The germline V gene has CDR1 SGHVS and CDR2 FQNEAQ. This CDR3 has 16 amino acids. As originally analysed: For nucleated cells, counts were estimated from reference gene primer amplification. Produced via immunoSEQ multiplex PCR; TCRdb's table is partial and in-frame only. D and trimming were read from the DNA, whereas the V and J calls and clone size are those reported in that table. The sample lists about 220,000 clones; about 83% were seen once. This clonotype was sampled from a woman aged 50 to 60 with acute or convalescent COVID-19. This chain uses TRBV7-8 with TRBJ1-5; 8 bases fit TRBD1. The specimen sequenced was peripheral blood. The CDR3 loop is CASSLKDRVANQPQHF. DNA for the CDR3: TGTGCCAGCAGCTTAAAGGACAGGGTCGCAAATCAGCCCCAGCATTTT.